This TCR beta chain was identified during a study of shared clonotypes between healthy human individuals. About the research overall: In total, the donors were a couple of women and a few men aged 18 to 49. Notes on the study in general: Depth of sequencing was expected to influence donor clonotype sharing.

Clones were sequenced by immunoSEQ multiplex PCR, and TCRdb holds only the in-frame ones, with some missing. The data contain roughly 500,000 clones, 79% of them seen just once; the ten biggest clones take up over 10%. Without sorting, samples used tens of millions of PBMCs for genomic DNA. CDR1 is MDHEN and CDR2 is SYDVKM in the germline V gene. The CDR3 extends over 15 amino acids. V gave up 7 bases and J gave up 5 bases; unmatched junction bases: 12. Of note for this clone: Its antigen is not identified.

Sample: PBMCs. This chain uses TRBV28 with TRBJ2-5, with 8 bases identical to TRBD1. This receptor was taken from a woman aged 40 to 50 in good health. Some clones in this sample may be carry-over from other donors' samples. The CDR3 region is CASTSPAGGLETQYF. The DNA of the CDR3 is TGTGCCAGCACCTCACCGGCAGGGGGCTTGGAGACCCAGTACTTC.